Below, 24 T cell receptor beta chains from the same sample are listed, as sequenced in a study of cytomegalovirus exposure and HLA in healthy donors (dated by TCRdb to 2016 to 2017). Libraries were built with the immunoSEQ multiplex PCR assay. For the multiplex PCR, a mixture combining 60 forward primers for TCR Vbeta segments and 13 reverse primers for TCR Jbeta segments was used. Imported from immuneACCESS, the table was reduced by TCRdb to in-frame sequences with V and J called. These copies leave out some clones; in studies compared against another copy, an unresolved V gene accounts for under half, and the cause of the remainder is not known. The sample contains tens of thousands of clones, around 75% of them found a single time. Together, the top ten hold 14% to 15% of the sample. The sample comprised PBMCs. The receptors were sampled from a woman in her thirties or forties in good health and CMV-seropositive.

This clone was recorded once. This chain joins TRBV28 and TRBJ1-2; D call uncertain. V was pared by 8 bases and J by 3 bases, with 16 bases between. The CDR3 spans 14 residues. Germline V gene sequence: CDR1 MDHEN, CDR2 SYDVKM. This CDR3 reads CASPMVVIHYGYTF. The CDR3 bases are TGTGCCAGCCCGATGGTAGTCATTCACTATGGCTACACCTTC.

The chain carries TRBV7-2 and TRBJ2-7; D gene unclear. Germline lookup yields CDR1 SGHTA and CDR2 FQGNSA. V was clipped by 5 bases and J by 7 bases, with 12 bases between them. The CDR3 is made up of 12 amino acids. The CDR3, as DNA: TGTGCCAGCAGCCTCCCCCTCGGTGAGCAGTACTTC. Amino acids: CASSLPLGEQYF.

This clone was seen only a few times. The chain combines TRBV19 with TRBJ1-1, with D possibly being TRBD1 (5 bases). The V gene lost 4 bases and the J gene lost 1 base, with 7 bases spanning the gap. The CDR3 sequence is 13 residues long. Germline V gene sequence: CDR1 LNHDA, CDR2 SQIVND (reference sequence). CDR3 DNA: TGTGCCAGTAGTAGGAGGGGGAACACTGAAGCTTTCTTT. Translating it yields CASSRRGNTEAFF.

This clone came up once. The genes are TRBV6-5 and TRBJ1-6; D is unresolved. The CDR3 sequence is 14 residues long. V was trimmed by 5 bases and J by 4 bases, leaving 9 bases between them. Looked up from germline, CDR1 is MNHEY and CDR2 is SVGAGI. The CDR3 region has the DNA TGTGCCAGCAGTCCTGGCGGATATAATTCACCCCTCCACTTT. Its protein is CASSPGGYNSPLHF.

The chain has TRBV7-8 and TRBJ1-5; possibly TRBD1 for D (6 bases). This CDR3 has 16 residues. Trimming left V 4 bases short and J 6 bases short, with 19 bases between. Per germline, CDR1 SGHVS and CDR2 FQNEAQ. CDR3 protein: CASSYWGQGRSQPQHF. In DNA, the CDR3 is TGTGCCAGCAGCTACTGGGGGCAGGGGAGAAGTCAGCCCCAGCATTTT. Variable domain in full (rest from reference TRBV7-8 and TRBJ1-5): GAGVSQSPRYKVAKRGQDVALRCDPISGHVSLFWYQQALGQGPEFLTYFQNEAQLDKSGLPSDRFFAERPEGSVSTLKIQRTQQEDSAVYLCASSYWGQGRSQPQHFGDGTRLSIL.

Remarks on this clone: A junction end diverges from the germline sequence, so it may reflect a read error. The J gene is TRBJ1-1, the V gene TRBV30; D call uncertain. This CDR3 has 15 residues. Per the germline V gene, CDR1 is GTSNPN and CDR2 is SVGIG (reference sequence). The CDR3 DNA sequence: TGTGCCTGGAGTCCCCGGGGTCCGCGGGTGGGTGAAGCTCTCTTT. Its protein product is CAWSPRGPRVGEALF.

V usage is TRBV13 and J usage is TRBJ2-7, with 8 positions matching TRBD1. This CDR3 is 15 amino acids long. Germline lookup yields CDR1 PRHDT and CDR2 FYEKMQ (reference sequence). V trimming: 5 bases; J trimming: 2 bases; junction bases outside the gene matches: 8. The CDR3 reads CASSLTGTGAYEQYF. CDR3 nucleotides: TGTGCCAGCAGCCTGACCGGGACAGGAGCCTACGAGCAGTACTTC.

CDR3 sequence (DNA): TGCGCCAGCAGCCAAAGTCAGAGGGACGAGCAGTACTTC. Translating it yields CASSQSQRDEQYF. V and J are TRBV4-1 and TRBJ2-7, with D possibly matching TRBD2 (5 bases). V gave up 2 bases and J gave up 5 bases, with 10 bases separating them. CDR3 length equals 13 residues. Germline V gives CDR1 MGHRA, CDR2 YSYEKL.

The DNA for the CDR3 is TGTGCCAGCAGCATCCAGTCGGGGCGGGAGGGCCGCGACGAGCAGTACTTC. This translates into CASSIQSGREGRDEQYF. The V gene is TRBV7-2, the J gene TRBJ2-5; 9 bases agree with TRBD2. Judging by the DNA end, TRBJ2-7 fits better; the J call may be wrong. Germline lookup yields CDR1 SGHTA and CDR2 FQGNSA. CDR3 length equals 17 residues.

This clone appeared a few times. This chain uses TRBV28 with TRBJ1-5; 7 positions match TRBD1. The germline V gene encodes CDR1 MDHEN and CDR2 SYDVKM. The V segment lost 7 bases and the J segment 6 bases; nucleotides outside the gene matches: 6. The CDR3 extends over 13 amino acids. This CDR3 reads CASTVNRGQPQHF. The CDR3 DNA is TGTGCCAGCACCGTAAACAGGGGTCAGCCCCAGCATTTT. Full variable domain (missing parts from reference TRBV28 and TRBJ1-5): DVKVTQSSRYLVKRTGEKVFLECVQDMDHENMFWYRQDPGLGLRLIYFSYDVKMKEKGDIPEGYSVSREKKERFSLILESASTNQTSMYLCASTVNRGQPQHFGDGTRLSIL.

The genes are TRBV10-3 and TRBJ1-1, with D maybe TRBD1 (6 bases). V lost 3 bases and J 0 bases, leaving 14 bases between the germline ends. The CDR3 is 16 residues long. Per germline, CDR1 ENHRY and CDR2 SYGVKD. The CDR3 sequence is CAISERGTLMNTEAFF. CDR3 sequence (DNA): TGTGCCATCAGTGAAAGAGGGACACTCATGAACACTGAAGCTTTCTTT.

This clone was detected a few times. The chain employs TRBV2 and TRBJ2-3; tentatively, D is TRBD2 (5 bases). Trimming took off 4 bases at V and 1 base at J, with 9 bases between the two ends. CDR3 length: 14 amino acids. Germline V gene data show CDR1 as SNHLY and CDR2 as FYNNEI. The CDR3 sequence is CASSGGRGTDTQYF. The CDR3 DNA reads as TGTGCCAGCAGTGGAGGGCGGGGCACAGATACGCAGTATTTT.

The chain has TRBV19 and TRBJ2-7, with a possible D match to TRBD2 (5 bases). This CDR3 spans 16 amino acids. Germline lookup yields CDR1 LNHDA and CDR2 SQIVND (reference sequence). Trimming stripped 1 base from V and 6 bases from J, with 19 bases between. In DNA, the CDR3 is TGTGCCAGTAGTATAGGTTCCGGACTGCGGTATACCGAGCAGTACTTC. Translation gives CASSIGSGLRYTEQYF.

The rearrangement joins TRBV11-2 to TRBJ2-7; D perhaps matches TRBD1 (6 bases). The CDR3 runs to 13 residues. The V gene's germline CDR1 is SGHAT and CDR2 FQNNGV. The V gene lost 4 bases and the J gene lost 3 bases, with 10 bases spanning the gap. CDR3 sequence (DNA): TGTGCCAGCAGCTCGAGGACAGACTACGAGCAGTACTTC. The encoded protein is CASSSRTDYEQYF.

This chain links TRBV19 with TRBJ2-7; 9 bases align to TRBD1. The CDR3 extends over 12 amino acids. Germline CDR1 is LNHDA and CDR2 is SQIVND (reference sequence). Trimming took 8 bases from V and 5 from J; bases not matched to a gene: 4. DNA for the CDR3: TGTGCCAGTCTAGGGACAGGGAACGAGCAGTACTTC. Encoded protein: CASLGTGNEQYF.

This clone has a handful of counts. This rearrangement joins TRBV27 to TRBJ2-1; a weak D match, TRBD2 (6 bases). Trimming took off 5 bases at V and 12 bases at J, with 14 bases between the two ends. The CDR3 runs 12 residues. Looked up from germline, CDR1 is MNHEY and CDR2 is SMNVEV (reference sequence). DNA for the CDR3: TGTGCCAGCAGTCCGGGGGTTTGGGGGCAGTTCTTC. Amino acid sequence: CASSPGVWGQFF.

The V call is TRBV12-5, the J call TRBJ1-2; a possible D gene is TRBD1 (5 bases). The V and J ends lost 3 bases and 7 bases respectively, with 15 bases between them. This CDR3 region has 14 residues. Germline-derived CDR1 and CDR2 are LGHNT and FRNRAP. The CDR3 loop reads CASGFPFGGGGYTF. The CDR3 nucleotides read TGTGCTAGTGGTTTCCCCTTCGGGGGTGGTGGCTACACCTTC.

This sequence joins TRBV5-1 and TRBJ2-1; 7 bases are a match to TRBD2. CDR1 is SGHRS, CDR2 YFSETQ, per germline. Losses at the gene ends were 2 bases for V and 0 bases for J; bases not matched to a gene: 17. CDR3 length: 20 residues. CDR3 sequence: CASSLRGYWEGSPSYNEQFF. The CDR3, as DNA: TGCGCCAGCAGCTTACGGGGATATTGGGAGGGCTCCCCCTCCTACAATGAGCAGTTCTTC.

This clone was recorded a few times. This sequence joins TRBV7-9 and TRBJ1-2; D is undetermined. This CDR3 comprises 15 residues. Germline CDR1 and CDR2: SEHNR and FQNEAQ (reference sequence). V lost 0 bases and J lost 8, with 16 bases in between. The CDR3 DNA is TGTGCCAGCAGCTTAGCGGGCTCGAGCCCGGGGGGCTACACCTTC. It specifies CASSLAGSSPGGYTF.

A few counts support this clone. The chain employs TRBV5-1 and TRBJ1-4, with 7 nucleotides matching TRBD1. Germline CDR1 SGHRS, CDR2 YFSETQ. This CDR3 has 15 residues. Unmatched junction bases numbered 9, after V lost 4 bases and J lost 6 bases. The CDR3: CASSPRQGSYEKLFF. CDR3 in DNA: TGCGCCAGCAGCCCAAGACAGGGCTCATATGAAAAACTGTTTTTT.

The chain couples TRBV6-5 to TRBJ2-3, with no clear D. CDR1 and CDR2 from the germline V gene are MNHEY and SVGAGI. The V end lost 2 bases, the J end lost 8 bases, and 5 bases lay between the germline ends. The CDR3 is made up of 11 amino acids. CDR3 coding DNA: TGTGCCAGCAGTTACGCCGGTACGCAGTATTTT. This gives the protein CASSYAGTQYF.

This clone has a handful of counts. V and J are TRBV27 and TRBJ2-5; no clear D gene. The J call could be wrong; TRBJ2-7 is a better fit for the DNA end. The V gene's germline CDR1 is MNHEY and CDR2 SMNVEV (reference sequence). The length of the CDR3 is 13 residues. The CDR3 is CASSSRPDYEQYF. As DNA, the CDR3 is TGTGCCAGCAGTTCCAGACCAGACTACGAGCAGTACTTC.

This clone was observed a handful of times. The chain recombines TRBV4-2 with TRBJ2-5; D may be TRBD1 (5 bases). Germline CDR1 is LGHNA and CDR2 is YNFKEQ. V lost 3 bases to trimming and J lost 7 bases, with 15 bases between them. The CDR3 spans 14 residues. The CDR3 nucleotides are TGTGCCAGCAGCCACCTTGGCGCTGGGGCGACCCAGTACTTC. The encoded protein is CASSHLGAGATQYF.

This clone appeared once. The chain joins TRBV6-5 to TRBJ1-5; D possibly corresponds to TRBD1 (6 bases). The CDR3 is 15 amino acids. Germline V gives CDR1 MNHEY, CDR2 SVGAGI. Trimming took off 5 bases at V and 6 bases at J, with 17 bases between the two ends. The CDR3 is CASSPTGSGSQPQHF. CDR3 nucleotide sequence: TGTGCCAGCAGTCCCACAGGGAGTGGGAGTCAGCCCCAGCATTTT.